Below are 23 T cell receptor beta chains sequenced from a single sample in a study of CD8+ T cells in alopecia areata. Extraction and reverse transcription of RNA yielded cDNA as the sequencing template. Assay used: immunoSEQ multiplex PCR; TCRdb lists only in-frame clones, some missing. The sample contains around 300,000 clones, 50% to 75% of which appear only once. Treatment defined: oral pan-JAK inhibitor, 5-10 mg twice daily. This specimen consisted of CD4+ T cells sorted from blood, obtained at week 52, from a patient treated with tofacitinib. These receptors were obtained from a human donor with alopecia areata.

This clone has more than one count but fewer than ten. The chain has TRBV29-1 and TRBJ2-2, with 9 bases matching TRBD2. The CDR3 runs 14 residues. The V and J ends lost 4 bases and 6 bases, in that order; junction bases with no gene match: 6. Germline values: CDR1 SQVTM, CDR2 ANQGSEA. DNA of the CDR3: TGCAGCGTTGCCCAGCGGGGGGCGTCCGGGGAGCTGTTTTTT. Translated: CSVAQRGASGELFF.

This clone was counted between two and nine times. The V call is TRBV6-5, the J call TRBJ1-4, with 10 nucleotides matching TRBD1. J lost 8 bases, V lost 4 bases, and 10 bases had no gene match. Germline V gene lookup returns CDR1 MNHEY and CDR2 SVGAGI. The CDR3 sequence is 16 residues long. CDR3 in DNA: TGTGCCAGCAGTTTGGCTAGGGACAGGGGAGGGGAAAAACTGTTTTTT. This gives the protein CASSLARDRGGEKLFF.

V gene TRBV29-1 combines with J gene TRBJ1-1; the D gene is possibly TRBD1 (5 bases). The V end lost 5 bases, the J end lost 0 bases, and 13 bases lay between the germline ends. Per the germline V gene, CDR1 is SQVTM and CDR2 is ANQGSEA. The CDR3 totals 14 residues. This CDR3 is CSVIVDNMNTEAFF. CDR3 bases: TGCAGCGTTATAGTGGACAACATGAACACTGAAGCTTTCTTT.

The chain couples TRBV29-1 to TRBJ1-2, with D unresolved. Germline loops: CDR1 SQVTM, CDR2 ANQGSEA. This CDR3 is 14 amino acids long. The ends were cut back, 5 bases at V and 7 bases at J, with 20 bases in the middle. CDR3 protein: CSVLPRVSLFGYTF. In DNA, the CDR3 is TGCAGCGTTCTTCCGCGGGTTAGCCTATTTGGCTACACCTTC.

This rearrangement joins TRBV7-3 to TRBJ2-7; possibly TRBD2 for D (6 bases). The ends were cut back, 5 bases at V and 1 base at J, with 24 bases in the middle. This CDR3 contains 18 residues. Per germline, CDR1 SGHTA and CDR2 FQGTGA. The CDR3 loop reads CASSPRPAGGTVSYEQYF. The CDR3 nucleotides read TGTGCCAGCAGCCCAAGACCGGCGGGCGGGACGGTGTCCTACGAGCAGTACTTC.

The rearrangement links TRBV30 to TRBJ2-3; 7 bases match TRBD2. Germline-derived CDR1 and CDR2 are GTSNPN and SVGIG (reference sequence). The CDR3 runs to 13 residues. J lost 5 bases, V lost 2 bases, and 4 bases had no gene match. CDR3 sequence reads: CAWSRTRGDTQYF. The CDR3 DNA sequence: TGTGCCTGGAGTCGGACTAGGGGAGATACGCAGTATTTT.

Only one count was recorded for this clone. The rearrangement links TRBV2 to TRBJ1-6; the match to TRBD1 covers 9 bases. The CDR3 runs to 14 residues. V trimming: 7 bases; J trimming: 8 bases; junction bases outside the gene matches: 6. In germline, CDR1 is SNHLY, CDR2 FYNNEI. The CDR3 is CASKGQGYYSPLHF. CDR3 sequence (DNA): TGTGCCAGCAAAGGACAGGGGTACTATTCACCCCTCCACTTT.

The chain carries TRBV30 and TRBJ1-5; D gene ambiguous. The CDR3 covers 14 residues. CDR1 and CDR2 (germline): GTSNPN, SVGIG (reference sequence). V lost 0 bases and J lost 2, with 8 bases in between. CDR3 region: CAWSVRPGNQPQHF. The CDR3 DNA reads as TGTGCCTGGAGTGTACGGCCCGGCAATCAGCCCCAGCATTTT.

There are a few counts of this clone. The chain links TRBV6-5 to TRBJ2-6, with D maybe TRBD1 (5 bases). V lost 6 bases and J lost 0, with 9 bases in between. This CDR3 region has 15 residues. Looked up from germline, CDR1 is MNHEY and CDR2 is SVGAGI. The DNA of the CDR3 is TGTGCCAGCAGGTTGACAGTCTCTGGGGCCAACGTCCTGACTTTC. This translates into CASRLTVSGANVLTF.

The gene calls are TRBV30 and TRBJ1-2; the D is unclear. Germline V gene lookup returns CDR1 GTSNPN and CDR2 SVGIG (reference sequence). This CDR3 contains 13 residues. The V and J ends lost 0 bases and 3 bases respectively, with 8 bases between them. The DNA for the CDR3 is TGTGCCTGGAGTGTTCCCCGTGACTATGGCTACACCTTC. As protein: CAWSVPRDYGYTF. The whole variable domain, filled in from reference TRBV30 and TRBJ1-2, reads SQTIHQWPATLVQPVGSPLSLECTVEGTSNPNLYWYRQAAGRGLQLLFYSVGIGQISSEVPQNLSASRPQDRQFILSSKKLLLSDSGFYLCAWSVPRDYGYTFGSGTRLTVV.

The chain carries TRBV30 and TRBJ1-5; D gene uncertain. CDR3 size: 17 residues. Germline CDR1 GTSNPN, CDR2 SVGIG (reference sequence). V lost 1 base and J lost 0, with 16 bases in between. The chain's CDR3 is CAWSGTRAQNSNQPQHF. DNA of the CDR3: TGTGCCTGGAGTGGGACGAGGGCGCAGAATAGCAATCAGCCCCAGCATTTT. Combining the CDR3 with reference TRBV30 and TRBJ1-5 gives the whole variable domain SQTIHQWPATLVQPVGSPLSLECTVEGTSNPNLYWYRQAAGRGLQLLFYSVGIGQISSEVPQNLSASRPQDRQFILSSKKLLLSDSGFYLCAWSGTRAQNSNQPQHFGDGTRLSIL.

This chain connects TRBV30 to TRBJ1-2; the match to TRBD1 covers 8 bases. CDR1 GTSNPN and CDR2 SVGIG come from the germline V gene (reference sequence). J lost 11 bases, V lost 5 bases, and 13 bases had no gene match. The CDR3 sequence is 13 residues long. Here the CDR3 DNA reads TGTGCCTGGGGCCTACTCGACAGGGGACTTTACACCTTC. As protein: CAWGLLDRGLYTF. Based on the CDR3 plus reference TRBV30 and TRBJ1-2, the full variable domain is SQTIHQWPATLVQPVGSPLSLECTVEGTSNPNLYWYRQAAGRGLQLLFYSVGIGQISSEVPQNLSASRPQDRQFILSSKKLLLSDSGFYLCAWGLLDRGLYTFGSGTRLTVV.

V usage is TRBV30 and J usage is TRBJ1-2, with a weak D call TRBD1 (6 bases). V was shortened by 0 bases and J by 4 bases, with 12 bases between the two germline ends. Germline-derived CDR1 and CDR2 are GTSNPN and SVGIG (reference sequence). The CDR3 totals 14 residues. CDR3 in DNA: TGTGCCTGGAGTGTACATGGGGGCGGCTATGGCTACACCTTC. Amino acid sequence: CAWSVHGGGYGYTF.

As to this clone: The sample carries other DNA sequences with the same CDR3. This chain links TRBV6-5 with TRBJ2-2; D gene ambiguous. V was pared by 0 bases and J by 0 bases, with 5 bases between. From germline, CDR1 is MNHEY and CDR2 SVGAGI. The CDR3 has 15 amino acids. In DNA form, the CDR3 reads TGTGCCAGCAGTTACTCGACATCGAACACCGGGGAGCTGTTTTTT. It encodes CASSYSTSNTGELFF.

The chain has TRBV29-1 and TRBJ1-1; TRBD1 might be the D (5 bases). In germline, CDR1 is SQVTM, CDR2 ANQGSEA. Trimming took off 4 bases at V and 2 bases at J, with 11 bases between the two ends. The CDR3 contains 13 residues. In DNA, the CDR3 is TGCAGCGTTGTAAAGGGGTCTAACACTGAAGCTTTCTTT. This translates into CSVVKGSNTEAFF.

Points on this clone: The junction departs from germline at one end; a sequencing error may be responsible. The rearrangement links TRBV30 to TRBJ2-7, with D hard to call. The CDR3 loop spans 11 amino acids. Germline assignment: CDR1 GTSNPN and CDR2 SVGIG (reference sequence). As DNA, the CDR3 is TGTGCCTTGAGTGCCTCCTACGAGCAGTACTTC. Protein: CALSASYEQYF. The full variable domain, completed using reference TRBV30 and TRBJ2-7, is SQTIHQWPATLVQPVGSPLSLECTVEGTSNPNLYWYRQAAGRGLQLLFYSVGIGQISSEVPQNLSASRPQDRQFILSSKKLLLSDSGFYLCALSASYEQYFGPGTRLTVT.

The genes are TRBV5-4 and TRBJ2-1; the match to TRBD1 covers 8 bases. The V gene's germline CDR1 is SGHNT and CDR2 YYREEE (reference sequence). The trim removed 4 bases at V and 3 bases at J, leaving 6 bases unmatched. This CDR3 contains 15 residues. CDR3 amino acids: CASSPRGLDYNEQFF. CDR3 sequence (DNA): TGTGCCAGCAGCCCCAGGGGGCTCGACTACAATGAGCAGTTCTTC. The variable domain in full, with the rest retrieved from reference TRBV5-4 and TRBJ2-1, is ETGVTQSPTHLIKTRGQQVTLRCSSQSGHNTVSWYQQALGQGPQFIFQYYREEENGRGNFPPRFSGLQFPNYSSELNVNALELDDSALYLCASSPRGLDYNEQFFGPGTRLTVL.

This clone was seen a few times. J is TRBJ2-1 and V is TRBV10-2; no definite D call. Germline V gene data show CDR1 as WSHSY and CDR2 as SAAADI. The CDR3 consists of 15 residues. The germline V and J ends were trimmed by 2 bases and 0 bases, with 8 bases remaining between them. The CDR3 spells CASSERSVSYNEQFF. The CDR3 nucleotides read TGCGCCAGCAGTGAGAGGAGCGTCTCCTACAATGAGCAGTTCTTC.

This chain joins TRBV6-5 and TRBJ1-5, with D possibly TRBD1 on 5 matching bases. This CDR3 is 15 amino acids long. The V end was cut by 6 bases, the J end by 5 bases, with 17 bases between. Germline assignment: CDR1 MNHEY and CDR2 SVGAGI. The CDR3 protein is CASSQGSGRDQPQHF. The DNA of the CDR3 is TGTGCCAGCAGCCAGGGCTCGGGGAGAGATCAGCCCCAGCATTTT.

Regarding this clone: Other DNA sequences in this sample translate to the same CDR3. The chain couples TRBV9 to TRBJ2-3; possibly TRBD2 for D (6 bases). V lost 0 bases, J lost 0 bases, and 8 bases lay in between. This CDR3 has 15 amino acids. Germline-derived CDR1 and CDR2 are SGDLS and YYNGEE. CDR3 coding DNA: TGTGCCAGCAGCGTAGGGACTACTAGCACAGATACGCAGTATTTT. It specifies CASSVGTTSTDTQYF.

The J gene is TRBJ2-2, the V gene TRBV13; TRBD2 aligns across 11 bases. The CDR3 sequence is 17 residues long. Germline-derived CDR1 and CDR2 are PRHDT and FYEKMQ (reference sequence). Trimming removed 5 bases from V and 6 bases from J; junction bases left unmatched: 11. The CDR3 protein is CASSPMNSGGAAGELFF. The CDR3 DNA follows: TGTGCCAGCAGCCCGATGAATAGCGGGGGGGCCGCCGGGGAGCTGTTTTTT.

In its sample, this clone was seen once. For the CDR3, the DNA is TGTGCCAGCAGCCCCGACGGGGTGAGGAATTCACCCCTCCACTTT. It encodes CASSPDGVRNSPLHF. The chain uses TRBV11-2 and TRBJ1-6; no firm D call. V was shortened by 5 bases and J by 7 bases, with 15 bases between the two germline ends. Germline CDR1 SGHAT, CDR2 FQNNGV. The CDR3 sequence is 15 residues long.

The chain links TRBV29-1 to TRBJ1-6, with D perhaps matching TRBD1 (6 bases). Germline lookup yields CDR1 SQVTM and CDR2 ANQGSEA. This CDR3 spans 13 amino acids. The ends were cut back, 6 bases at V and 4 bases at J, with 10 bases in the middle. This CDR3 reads CSVQGTYNSPLHF. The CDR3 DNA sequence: TGCAGCGTACAGGGAACATATAATTCACCCCTCCACTTT.